This TCR beta chain is drawn from a study of regulatory T cells in long-lasting Graves disease. Findings of the study overall: The persistent group shared about 2,600 public clonotypes, more than the roughly 990 shared by new patients.

This clonotype was detected many times. Its antigen is unknown. CDR1 and CDR2 from the germline V gene are SNHLY and FYNNEI. This CDR3 region has 12 residues. V lost 6 bases and J lost 5; bases outside the gene matches: 3. Time point of the sample: persistent/refractory GD, antithyroid drugs over 5 years with positive TRAb. Scientists built the TCR library using RNA that was extracted from PBMCs. Both iRepertoire HTBI primers and Arm-PCR of CDR3 regions were used to build the TCR beta libraries. Methods used by the authors: Identified segments across samples numbered approximately 60 TRBV and about 15 TRBJ. TCRdb fed the multiplex PCR reads into MiXCR, producing one record per CDR3 protein. TCRdb, not the authors, supplied the V and J calls. The table shows about 470,000 distinct CDR3 sequences, with roughly 21% occurring only once.

This sequence joins TRBV2 and TRBJ1-2, with 7 bases aligning to TRBD1. This clonotype was sampled from a female donor with Graves disease. Sequenced here: peripheral blood mononuclear cells (PBMCs), sampled when the disease was refractory, from a patient treated with antithyroid drugs. Here the CDR3 DNA reads TGTGCCAGCAGAGGGGGCGGATATGGCTACACCTTC. Its translation is CASRGGGYGYTF.